Listed here are 20 T cell receptor beta chains from one sample, sequenced in a study of shared clonotypes between healthy human individuals. Repertoires were generated with immunoSEQ multiplex PCR, while TCRdb's copy carries only in-frame clones and drops some. The data contain hundreds of thousands of clones, about 97% of them seen just once; the ten biggest clones take up about 0.06%. Sequencing was performed on naive CD4+ T cells sorted from blood. Subset defined: CD45RA+ positively selected. The receptors here all came from a woman aged 25 to 39 in good health.

The chain has TRBV25-1 and TRBJ2-3; D gene ambiguous. Germline lookup yields CDR1 MGHDK and CDR2 SYGVNS. V was pared by 3 bases and J by 2 bases, with 12 bases between. The CDR3 totals 15 residues. The CDR3 nucleotides are TGTGCCAGCAGTGACTTCAGGAAATCCACAGATACGCAGTATTTT. Its translation is CASSDFRKSTDTQYF.

This chain uses TRBV13 with TRBJ1-1; 7 nucleotides line up with TRBD1. The germline CDR1 and CDR2 sequences are PRHDT and FYEKMQ (reference sequence). The V segment lost 5 bases and the J segment 5 bases; nucleotides outside the gene matches: 5. The CDR3 runs to 13 residues. CDR3 sequence reads: CASSPQGMTEAFF. CDR3 coding DNA: TGTGCCAGCAGCCCACAGGGGATGACTGAAGCTTTCTTT. Using reference TRBV13 and TRBJ1-1 for the parts outside the CDR3, the full variable domain is AAGVIQSPRHLIKEKRETATLKCYPIPRHDTVYWYQQGPGQDPQFLISFYEKMQSDKGSIPDRFSAQQFSDYHSELNMSSLELGDSALYFCASSPQGMTEAFFGQGTRLTVV.

The chain uses TRBV18 and TRBJ1-1; possibly TRBD1 for D (5 bases). The V gene lost 5 bases and the J gene lost 1 base, with 11 bases spanning the gap. Germline V CDR1 and CDR2: KGHSH, LQKENI. The CDR3 runs to 14 residues. The CDR3 is CASSYDRANTEAFF. CDR3 nucleotides: TGTGCCAGCTCATACGACAGAGCGAACACTGAAGCTTTCTTT.

The V call is TRBV9, the J call TRBJ2-7; maybe TRBD1 (6 bases). Deletions cut 0 bases from V and 2 bases from J, with 9 bases between. The CDR3 covers 14 residues. In germline, CDR1 is SGDLS, CDR2 YYNGEE. CDR3 sequence: CASSVDGQTYEQYF. As DNA, the CDR3 is TGTGCCAGCAGCGTAGATGGACAGACCTACGAGCAGTACTTC.

The genes are TRBV7-6 and TRBJ2-1, with 10 positions matching TRBD2. Losses at the gene ends were 5 bases for V and 3 bases for J; bases not matched to a gene: 4. Germline V gene lookup returns CDR1 SGHVS and CDR2 FNYEAQ. This CDR3 is built from 15 residues. As DNA, the CDR3 is TGTGCCAGCAGCCCTAGCGGGAGCTTCTACAATGAGCAGTTCTTC. Residues: CASSPSGSFYNEQFF.

The V call is TRBV6-5, the J call TRBJ2-7; D perhaps matches TRBD2 (5 bases). This CDR3 spans 14 amino acids. The germline V gene encodes CDR1 MNHEY and CDR2 SVGAGI. V shed 6 bases and J shed 0 bases, with 12 bases lying between them. CDR3 in amino acids: CASSRGLSSYEQYF. CDR3 bases: TGTGCCAGCAGCCGCGGACTGAGCTCCTACGAGCAGTACTTC.

V and J are TRBV5-4 and TRBJ2-2, with D possibly matching TRBD1 (6 bases). This CDR3 is built from 15 residues. The V end lost 4 bases, the J end lost 5 bases, and 15 bases lay between the germline ends. CDR1 and CDR2 from the germline V gene are SGHNT and YYREEE (reference sequence). CDR3 region: CASSPTGTKTGELFF. Here the CDR3 DNA reads TGTGCCAGCAGCCCAACCGGGACAAAAACCGGGGAGCTGTTTTTT.

The chain uses TRBV30 and TRBJ2-1; D remains ambiguous. The ends were cut back, 0 bases at V and 2 bases at J, with 11 bases in the middle. This CDR3 comprises 15 residues. CDR1 and CDR2 from the germline V gene are GTSNPN and SVGIG (reference sequence). CDR3 residues: CAWSVKGLTYNEQFF. The CDR3 bases are TGTGCCTGGAGTGTAAAGGGTCTTACCTACAATGAGCAGTTCTTC.

The chain recombines TRBV5-1 with TRBJ2-7, with 9 nucleotides matching TRBD1. Germline V gene data show CDR1 as SGHRS and CDR2 as YFSETQ. This CDR3 has 14 residues. The V gene end was trimmed by 7 bases and the J gene end by 0 bases; junction bases not matched to a gene: 5. As DNA, the CDR3 is TGCGCCAGCTTAAAGACAGGGGGCTCCTACGAGCAGTACTTC. This gives the protein CASLKTGGSYEQYF. The entire variable domain, with the rest obtained from reference TRBV5-1 and TRBJ2-7, is as follows: KAGVTQTPRYLIKTRGQQVTLSCSPISGHRSVSWYQQTPGQGLQFLFEYFSETQRNKGNFPGRFSGRQFSNSRSEMNVSTLELGDSALYLCASLKTGGSYEQYFGPGTRLTVT.

The V call is TRBV7-9, the J call TRBJ1-2, with 10 nucleotides matching TRBD1. CDR1 is SEHNR, CDR2 FQNEAQ, per germline (reference sequence). Germline trimming cut 4 bases from V and 6 bases from J; bases unmatched to any gene: 8. The CDR3 totals 15 residues. CDR3 nucleotides: TGTGCCAGCAGCTACAGACAGGGGGCATCGGATGGCTACACCTTC. It encodes CASSYRQGASDGYTF. The entire variable domain, with the rest obtained from reference TRBV7-9 and TRBJ1-2, is as follows: DTGVSQNPRHKITKRGQNVTFRCDPISEHNRLYWYRQTLGQGPEFLTYFQNEAQLEKSRLLSDRFSAERPKGSFSTLEIQRTEQGDSAMYLCASSYRQGASDGYTFGSGTRLTVV.

V usage is TRBV4-1 and J usage is TRBJ2-1; the D gene is possibly TRBD2 (6 bases). CDR1 and CDR2 (germline): MGHRA, YSYEKL. The V gene lost 1 base and the J gene lost 1 base, with 11 bases spanning the gap. The CDR3 spans 16 residues. CDR3 bases: TGCGCCAGCAGCCAAGCGGTCGGGAGTTCCTACAATGAGCAGTTCTTC. Protein sequence: CASSQAVGSSYNEQFF.

This clone has more than one count but fewer than ten. This chain joins TRBV25-1 and TRBJ2-2; 8 bases align to TRBD1. J was trimmed by 7 bases and V by 1 base; bases with no gene match: 11. This CDR3 has 17 residues. From germline, CDR1 is MGHDK and CDR2 SYGVNS. The CDR3 loop reads CASSESRRTGWGGELFF. The DNA of the CDR3 is TGTGCCAGCAGTGAATCTCGCCGGACAGGGTGGGGCGGGGAGCTGTTTTTT.

In the case of this clone: Within the sample, other DNA sequences also encode this same CDR3. This chain links TRBV27 with TRBJ2-7; TRBD2 aligns across 10 bases. With 3 bases clipped from V and 4 bases from J, the junction kept 3 bases outside the gene matches. Per the germline V gene, CDR1 is MNHEY and CDR2 is SMNVEV (reference sequence). CDR3 length: 14 amino acids. CDR3: CASSFSSGRYEQYF. CDR3 sequence (DNA): TGTGCCAGCAGTTTCTCTAGCGGGAGATACGAGCAGTACTTC.

The rearrangement joins TRBV14 to TRBJ2-5; 9 bases match TRBD2. Germline CDR1 reads SGHDN; CDR2 reads FVKESK. The trim removed 1 base at V and 3 bases at J, leaving 3 bases unmatched. The CDR3 length is 15 residues. The CDR3 DNA sequence: TGTGCCAGCAGCCAAGGGAGCGGGAGGAAAGAGACCCAGTACTTC. This gives the protein CASSQGSGRKETQYF.

V and J are TRBV5-1 and TRBJ2-2; a weak D match, TRBD2 (6 bases). V lost 2 bases and J 2 bases, leaving 10 bases between the germline ends. The CDR3 extends over 15 amino acids. Germline V gene data show CDR1 as SGHRS and CDR2 as YFSETQ. DNA of the CDR3: TGCGCCAGCAGCTTTACCGGGACTAACACCGGGGAGCTGTTTTTT. It encodes CASSFTGTNTGELFF.

V gene TRBV10-3 combines with J gene TRBJ2-7, with 11 bases that match TRBD2. CDR1 and CDR2 (germline): ENHRY, SYGVKD. J was trimmed by 1 base and V by 2 bases; bases with no gene match: 7. The CDR3 runs to 17 residues. The CDR3 sequence: CAISEGSGRGGSYEQYF. CDR3 in DNA: TGTGCCATCAGTGAGGGTAGCGGGAGGGGAGGTTCCTACGAGCAGTACTTC.

The V gene is TRBV5-1, the J gene TRBJ2-3; D remains ambiguous. The CDR3 loop spans 12 amino acids. V lost 0 bases and J lost 5, with 4 bases in between. Germline assignment: CDR1 SGHRS and CDR2 YFSETQ. The CDR3 sequence: CASSLDVDTQYF. The CDR3 DNA is TGCGCCAGCAGCTTGGATGTAGATACGCAGTATTTT.

This clone was detected once. The chain combines TRBV7-8 with TRBJ2-1; 12 bases map to TRBD2. Per germline, CDR1 SGHVS and CDR2 FQNEAQ. This CDR3 region has 16 residues. V lost 3 bases to trimming and J lost 10 bases; unmatched junction nucleotides: 10. For the CDR3, the DNA is TGTGCCAGCAGCTTGACGACTAGCGGGAGACAGGGCGAGCAGTTCTTC. Translation: CASSLTTSGRQGEQFF.

The chain links TRBV5-1 to TRBJ2-1; D perhaps matches TRBD1 (5 bases). V was pared by 7 bases and J by 1 base, with 12 bases between. This CDR3 contains 14 residues. Germline V gene lookup returns CDR1 SGHRS and CDR2 YFSETQ. The CDR3 coding sequence is TGCGCCAGCTGTCAGGGTCAATCCTACAATGAGCAGTTCTTC. Translated: CASCQGQSYNEQFF.

The V call is TRBV4-2, the J call TRBJ2-6; maybe TRBD1 (5 bases). Per germline, CDR1 LGHNA and CDR2 YNFKEQ. Trimming removed 1 base at V and 2 bases at J, with 21 bases between. The CDR3 length is 20 residues. The CDR3 nucleotides read TGTGCCAGCAGCCAAGCGTCCCTGGCAGGGTTAGTAGCTGGGGCCAACGTCCTGACTTTC. It translates to CASSQASLAGLVAGANVLTF.